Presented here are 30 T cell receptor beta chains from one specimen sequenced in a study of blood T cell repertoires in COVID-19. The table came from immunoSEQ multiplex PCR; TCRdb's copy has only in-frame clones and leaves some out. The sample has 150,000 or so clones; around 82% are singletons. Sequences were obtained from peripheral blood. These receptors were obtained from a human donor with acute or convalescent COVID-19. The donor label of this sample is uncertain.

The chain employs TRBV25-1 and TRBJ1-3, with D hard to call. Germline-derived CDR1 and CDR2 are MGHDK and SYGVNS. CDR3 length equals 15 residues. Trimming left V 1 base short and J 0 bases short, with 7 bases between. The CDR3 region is CASSEWHPSGNTIYF. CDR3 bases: TGTGCCAGCAGTGAATGGCACCCCTCTGGAAACACCATATATTTT.

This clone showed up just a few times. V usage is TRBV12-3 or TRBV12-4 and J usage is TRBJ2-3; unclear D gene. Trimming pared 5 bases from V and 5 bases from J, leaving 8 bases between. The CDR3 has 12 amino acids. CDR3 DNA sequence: TGTGCCAGCAGTGTGACTCGAGATACGCAGTATTTT. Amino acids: CASSVTRDTQYF.

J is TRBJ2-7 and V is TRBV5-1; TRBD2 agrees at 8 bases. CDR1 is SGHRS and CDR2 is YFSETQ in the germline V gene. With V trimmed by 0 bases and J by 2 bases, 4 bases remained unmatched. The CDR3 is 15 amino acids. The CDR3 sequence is CASSLDYGGAYEQYF. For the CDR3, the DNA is TGCGCCAGCAGCTTGGATTACGGGGGGGCCTACGAGCAGTACTTC. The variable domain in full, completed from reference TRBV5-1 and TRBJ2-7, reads KAGVTQTPRYLIKTRGQQVTLSCSPISGHRSVSWYQQTPGQGLQFLFEYFSETQRNKGNFPGRFSGRQFSNSRSEMNVSTLELGDSALYLCASSLDYGGAYEQYFGPGTRLTVT.

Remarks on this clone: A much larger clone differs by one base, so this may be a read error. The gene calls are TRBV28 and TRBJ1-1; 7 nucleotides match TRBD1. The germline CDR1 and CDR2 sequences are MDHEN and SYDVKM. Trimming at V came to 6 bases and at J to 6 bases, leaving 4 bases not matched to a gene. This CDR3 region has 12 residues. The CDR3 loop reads CASSAGTAEAFF. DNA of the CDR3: TGTGCCAGCAGCGCCGGGACAGCTGAAGCTTTCTTT.

In DNA form, the CDR3 reads TGCGCCAGCAGCCCCTACGACAGGGGATCCACAGATACGCAGTATTTT. Its translation: CASSPYDRGSTDTQYF. This chain links TRBV4-1 with TRBJ2-3; the match to TRBD1 covers 8 bases. CDR1 MGHRA and CDR2 YSYEKL come from the germline V gene. With V trimmed by 4 bases and J by 2 bases, 8 bases remained unmatched. CDR3 size: 16 residues.

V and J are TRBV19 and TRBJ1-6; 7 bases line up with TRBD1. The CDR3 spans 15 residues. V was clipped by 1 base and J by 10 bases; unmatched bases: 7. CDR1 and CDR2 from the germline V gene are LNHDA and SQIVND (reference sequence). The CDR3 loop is CASSIAGARGSPLHF. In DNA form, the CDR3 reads TGTGCCAGTAGTATAGCGGGGGCCAGGGGGTCACCCCTCCACTTT.

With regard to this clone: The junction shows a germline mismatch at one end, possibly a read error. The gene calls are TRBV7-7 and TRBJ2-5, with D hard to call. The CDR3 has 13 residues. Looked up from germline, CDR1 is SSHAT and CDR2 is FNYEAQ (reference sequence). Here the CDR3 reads CASSSAGQETQYF. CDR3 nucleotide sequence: TGTGCTAGCAGCTCAGCCGGGCAAGAGACCCAGTACTTC.

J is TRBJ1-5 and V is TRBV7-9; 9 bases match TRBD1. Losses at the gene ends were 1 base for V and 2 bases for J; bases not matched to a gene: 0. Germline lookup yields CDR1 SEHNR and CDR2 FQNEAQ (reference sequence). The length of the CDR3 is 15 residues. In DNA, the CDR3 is TGTGCCAGCAGCTTAGGGACAGGGGGCAATCAGCCCCAGCATTTT. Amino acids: CASSLGTGGNQPQHF.

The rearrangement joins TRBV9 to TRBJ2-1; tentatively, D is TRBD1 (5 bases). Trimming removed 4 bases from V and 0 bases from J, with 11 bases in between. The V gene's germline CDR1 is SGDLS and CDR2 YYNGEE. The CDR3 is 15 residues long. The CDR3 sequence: CASSSQVLSYNEQFF. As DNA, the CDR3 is TGTGCCAGCAGCTCACAGGTCCTCTCCTACAATGAGCAGTTCTTC.

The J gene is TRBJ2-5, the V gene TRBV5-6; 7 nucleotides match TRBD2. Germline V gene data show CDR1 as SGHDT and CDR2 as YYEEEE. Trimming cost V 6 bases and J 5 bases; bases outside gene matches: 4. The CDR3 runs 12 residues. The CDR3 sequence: CASIRGGETQYF. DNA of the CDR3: TGTGCCAGCATCCGGGGAGGGGAGACCCAGTACTTC.

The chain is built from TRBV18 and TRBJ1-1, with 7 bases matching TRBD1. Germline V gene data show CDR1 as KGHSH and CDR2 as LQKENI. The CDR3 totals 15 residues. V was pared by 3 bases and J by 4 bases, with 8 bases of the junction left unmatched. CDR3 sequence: CASSPRQGGGTEAFF. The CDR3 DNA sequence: TGTGCCAGCTCACCCAGACAGGGCGGTGGCACTGAAGCTTTCTTT. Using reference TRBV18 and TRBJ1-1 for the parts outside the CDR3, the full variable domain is NAGVMQNPRHLVRRRGQEARLRCSPMKGHSHVYWYRQLPEEGLKFMVYLQKENIIDESGMPKERFSAEFPKEGPSILRIQQVVRGDSAAYFCASSPRQGGGTEAFFGQGTRLTVV.

The CDR3 spells CASSPFGLNYGYTF. The CDR3 DNA is TGTGCCAGCAGCCCCTTTGGGCTTAACTATGGCTACACCTTC. The chain uses TRBV6-5 and TRBJ1-2; D unclear. Germline V gene sequence: CDR1 MNHEY, CDR2 SVGAGI. This CDR3 region has 14 residues. The V end lost 6 bases, the J end lost 1 base, and 12 bases lay between the germline ends.

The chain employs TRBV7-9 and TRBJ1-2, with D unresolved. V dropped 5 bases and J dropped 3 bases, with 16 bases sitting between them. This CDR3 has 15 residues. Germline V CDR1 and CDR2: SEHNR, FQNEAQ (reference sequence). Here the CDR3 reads CASSPRPTADYGYTF. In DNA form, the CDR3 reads TGTGCCAGCAGCCCACGTCCTACGGCGGACTATGGCTACACCTTC.

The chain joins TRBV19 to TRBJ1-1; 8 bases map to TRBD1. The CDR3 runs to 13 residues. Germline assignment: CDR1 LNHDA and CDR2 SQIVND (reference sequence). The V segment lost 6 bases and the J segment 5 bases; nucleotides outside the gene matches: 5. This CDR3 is CASSWTGKTEAFF. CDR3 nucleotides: TGTGCCAGTAGCTGGACAGGGAAAACTGAAGCTTTCTTT. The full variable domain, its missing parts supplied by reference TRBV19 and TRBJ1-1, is DGGITQSPKYLFRKEGQNVTLSCEQNLNHDAMYWYRQDPGQGLRLIYYSQIVNDFQKGDIAEGYSVSREKKESFPLTVTSAQKNPTAFYLCASSWTGKTEAFFGQGTRLTVV.

The CDR3 spells CASRGRTEAFF. The DNA of the CDR3 is TGTGCCAGCAGGGGCCGGACTGAAGCTTTCTTT. The chain employs TRBV6-6 and TRBJ1-1; no reliable D call. The CDR3 is 11 amino acids. Germline lookup yields CDR1 MNHNY and CDR2 SVGAGI (reference sequence). V lost 6 bases to trimming and J lost 5 bases, with 7 bases between them.

CDR3 residues: CASTKKDRGYGYTF. DNA of the CDR3: TGTGCCAGTACAAAAAAGGACAGGGGCTATGGCTACACCTTC. The V and J genes are TRBV19 and TRBJ1-2, with 9 bases identical to TRBD1. Unmatched junction bases numbered 7, after V lost 7 bases and J lost 4 bases. The CDR3 has 14 residues. Germline V lookup: CDR1 LNHDA, CDR2 SQIVND (reference sequence).

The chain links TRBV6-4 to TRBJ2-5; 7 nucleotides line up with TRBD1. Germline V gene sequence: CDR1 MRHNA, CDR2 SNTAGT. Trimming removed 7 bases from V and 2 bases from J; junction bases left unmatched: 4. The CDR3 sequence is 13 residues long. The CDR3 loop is CASTGQQQETQYF. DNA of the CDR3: TGTGCCAGCACGGGACAGCAACAAGAGACCCAGTACTTC.

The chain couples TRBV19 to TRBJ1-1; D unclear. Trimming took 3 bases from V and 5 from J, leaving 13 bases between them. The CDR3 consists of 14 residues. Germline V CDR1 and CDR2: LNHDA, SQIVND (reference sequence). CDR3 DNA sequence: TGTGCCAGTAGTATGGTAGGGAGGAGGACTGAAGCTTTCTTT. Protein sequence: CASSMVGRRTEAFF.

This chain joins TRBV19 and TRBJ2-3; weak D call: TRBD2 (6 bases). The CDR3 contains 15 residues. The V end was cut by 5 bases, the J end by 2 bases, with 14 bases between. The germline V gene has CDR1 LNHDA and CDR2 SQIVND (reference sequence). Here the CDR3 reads CASSPAGQDTDTQYF. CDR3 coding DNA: TGTGCCAGTAGTCCTGCGGGGCAGGACACAGATACGCAGTATTTT.

CDR3 residues: CASSHGSGKNIQYF. As DNA, the CDR3 is TGTGCCAGCAGCCACGGTTCGGGTAAAAACATTCAGTACTTC. J is TRBJ2-4 and V is TRBV3-1 (or the pseudogene TRBV3-2); D not certain. V was clipped by 3 bases and J by 4 bases, with 10 bases between them. Germline V gene lookup returns CDR1 LGHDT and CDR2 YNNKEL (reference sequence). The CDR3 extends over 14 amino acids.

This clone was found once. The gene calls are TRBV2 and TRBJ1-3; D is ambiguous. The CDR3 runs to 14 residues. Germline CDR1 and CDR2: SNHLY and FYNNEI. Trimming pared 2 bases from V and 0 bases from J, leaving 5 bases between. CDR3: CASSELASGNTIYF. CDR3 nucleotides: TGTGCCAGCAGTGAACTGGCCTCTGGAAACACCATATATTTT.

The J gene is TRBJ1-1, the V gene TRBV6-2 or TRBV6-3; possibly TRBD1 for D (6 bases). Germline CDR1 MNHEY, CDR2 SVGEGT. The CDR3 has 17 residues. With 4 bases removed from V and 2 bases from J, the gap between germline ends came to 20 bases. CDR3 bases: TGTGCCAGCAGTTGGACAGCGGTTTTCCCGGAAAACACTGAAGCTTTCTTT. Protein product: CASSWTAVFPENTEAFF.

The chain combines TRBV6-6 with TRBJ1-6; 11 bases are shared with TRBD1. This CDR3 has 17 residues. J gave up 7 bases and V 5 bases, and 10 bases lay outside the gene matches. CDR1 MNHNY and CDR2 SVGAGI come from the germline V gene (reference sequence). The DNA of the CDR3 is TGTGCCAGCAGTCCCCCGGGACAGGGGGGGATAAATTCACCCCTCCACTTT. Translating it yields CASSPPGQGGINSPLHF.

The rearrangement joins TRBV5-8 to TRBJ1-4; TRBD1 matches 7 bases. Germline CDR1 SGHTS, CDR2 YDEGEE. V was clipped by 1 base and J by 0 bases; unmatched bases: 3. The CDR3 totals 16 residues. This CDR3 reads CASSLTGAATNEKLFF. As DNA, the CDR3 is TGTGCCAGCAGCTTGACAGGGGCAGCAACTAATGAAAAACTGTTTTTT.

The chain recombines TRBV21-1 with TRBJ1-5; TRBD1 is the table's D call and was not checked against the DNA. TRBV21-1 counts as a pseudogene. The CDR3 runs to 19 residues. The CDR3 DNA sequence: TGTGCCAGCAGCCCTCGCTCGGACAGGGAGGCCCAGGGCAATCAGCCCCAGCATTTT. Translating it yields CASSPRSDREAQGNQPQHF.

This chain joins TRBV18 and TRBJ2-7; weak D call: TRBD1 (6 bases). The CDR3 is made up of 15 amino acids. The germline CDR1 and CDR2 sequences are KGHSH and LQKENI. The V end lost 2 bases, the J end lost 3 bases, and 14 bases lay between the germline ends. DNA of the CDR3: TGTGCCAGCTCACCAAGTGGGACACTAGACTACGAGCAGTACTTC. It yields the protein CASSPSGTLDYEQYF.

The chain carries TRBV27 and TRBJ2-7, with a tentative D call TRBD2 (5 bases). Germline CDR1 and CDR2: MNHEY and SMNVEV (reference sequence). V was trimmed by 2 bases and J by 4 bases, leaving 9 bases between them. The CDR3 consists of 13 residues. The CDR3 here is CASSLGLLYEQYF. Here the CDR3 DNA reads TGTGCCAGCAGTTTAGGACTGCTGTACGAGCAGTACTTC.

The CDR3, as DNA: TGCGCCAGCAGCCTTTCACCAGGGTTAGGGACTAACTATGGCTACACCTTC. This sequence encodes CASSLSPGLGTNYGYTF. The chain combines TRBV4-1 with TRBJ1-2, with a weak D call TRBD1 (5 bases). This CDR3 spans 17 amino acids. The V gene lost 4 bases and the J gene lost 0 bases, with 18 bases spanning the gap. Germline values: CDR1 MGHRA, CDR2 YSYEKL.

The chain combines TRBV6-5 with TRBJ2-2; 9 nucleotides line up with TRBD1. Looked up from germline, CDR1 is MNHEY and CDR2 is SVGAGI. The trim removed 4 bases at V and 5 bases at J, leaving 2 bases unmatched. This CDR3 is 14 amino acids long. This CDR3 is CASSFGQGTGELFF. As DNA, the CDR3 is TGTGCCAGCAGTTTCGGACAGGGGACCGGGGAGCTGTTTTTT.

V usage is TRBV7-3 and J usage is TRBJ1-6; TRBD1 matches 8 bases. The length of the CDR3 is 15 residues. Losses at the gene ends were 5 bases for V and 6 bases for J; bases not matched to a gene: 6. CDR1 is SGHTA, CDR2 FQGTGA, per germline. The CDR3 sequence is CASSLLDRGNSPLHF. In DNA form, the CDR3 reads TGTGCCAGCAGCCTACTAGACAGGGGTAATTCACCCCTCCACTTT.